Sequencing of this TCR beta chain was carried out in a study of cytomegalovirus exposure and HLA in healthy donors (dated by TCRdb to 2016 to 2017). As for the study more broadly: An earlier analysis of some 550 of the donors reported 250 to 300 Gb of sequence data and about 100 million unique TCR beta sequences from 190 million or so T cells. Roughly 300 gigabases of sequencing data and around 88 million unique TCR sequences made up an early release that covered some 640 HLA-typed donors. Of the 300 to 500 genotyped donors, 70% to 90% were placed in the genetic ancestry cluster associated with self-reported Caucasian donors. The study was designed to test whether signatures of past pathogen exposure could be identified by cataloging public T cell receptors. Using immunosequencing, the study profiled T cell repertoires from 666 subjects and related those repertoires to cytomegalovirus serostatus. In addition to the first cohort of 650 to 800 subjects, a separate validation cohort of 100 to 150 different subjects was used. The study combined high-throughput TCR immunosequencing, statistical association of individual TCRs with disease status, and machine learning to predict cytomegalovirus infection status. A later analysis re-examined previously published TCR beta repertoires from roughly 650 donors and added high-resolution HLA genotyping to investigate patterns of TCR occurrence. Rather than drawing on any new phenotypic data, the later analysis identified candidate immune exposures from TCR beta sequences and the way those sequences occurred across donors. In an earlier analysis of roughly 600 of the donors, high-throughput TCR beta sequencing was used to judge whether each TCR beta V gene segment behaved as functional or pseudogenic. Donor age, sex, ethnicity and CMV serostatus were compiled together with the repertoire data. A later genetic analysis took genome-wide SNP genotypes for about 65% of the 666 donors and used that subset as a discovery cohort. Every repertoire in the discovery cohort had been generated on one and the same sequencing platform. Class I and class II HLA loci were covered by the typing at four-digit resolution. Typing coverage varied by locus: about 629-630 donors for A, B, C, DRB1 and DQB1; around 560 for DQA1; 606 for DPA1; approximately 490 for DPB1. Four to six DR-DQ haplotypes were handled as single units for association and clustering, since linkage in the cohort was strong. Among some 410 genotyped donors of the cohort, an average of about 220,000 unique TCR beta nucleotide sequences was sequenced per donor, of which approximately 18% were non-productive.

The germline V gene gives CDR1 as SGHNT and CDR2 as YENEEA. The CDR3 numbers 15 residues from cysteine through phenylalanine. The kept DNA is CDR3 alone, 45 bases in frame from the first base. V has 1 base trimmed and J has 10 bases trimmed; junction bases matching no gene number 4. The cohort was made up of approximately 670 healthy bone marrow donors. At the time of sampling, all cohort members were nominally healthy, though unrecorded immune exposures were likely present. The donor tested CMV seronegative and was one of the 352 seronegative cohort members. A peripheral blood sample was collected from each donor, and TCR beta sequencing was performed on peripheral blood mononuclear cells. Genomic DNA was extracted from the blood cell samples with the Qiagen DNeasy Blood Extraction Kit. The study at large found these results: A further reported finding was that TCR beta sequences accurately predicted the HLA-A and HLA-B alleles for most subjects in the first cohort. The study gave a list of 150 to 200 TCR beta chains associated with cytomegalovirus. Some IMGT-functional V segments, including TRBV6-2 and TRBV6-3, could not be told apart with the 87-base-pair reads, so those segments were excluded. In a later analysis, HLA-associated TCR beta chains showed more clonal expansion and lower generation probabilities than non-associated chains that were equally common. Roughly uniform sequencing depth across donors was assumed in presence/absence analyses, although this assumption may not hold. Only TCR beta chains were sequenced in this cohort, and the absence of alpha or paired-chain data limited detectable features. In a later analysis, the rate of TCR association differed among HLA loci, with DRB1 alleles having the most associated TCRs and HLA-C alleles having the fewest. Because some donors lacked HLA typing at each locus, the association tests relied only on the typed subset. In both the original and validation cohorts, the classifier was reported to diagnose cytomegalovirus status with high specificity and sensitivity. Compared with the approximately 670-donor mean, donors in an Asian-associated ancestry cluster had fewer N-insertions in productive TCRs, according to a later genetic analysis. It was suggested by the authors that the approach could potentially be generalized to other disease states and immunological phenotypes. Strong co-occurrence of HLA alleles, especially DR and DQ, made assigning TCR associations to individual alleles difficult. A group of highly shared sequence variants was considered likely to be a technical artifact of the sequencing pipeline. Linkage disequilibrium might explain the correlated functional status among segregating V segments, but an unknown experimental factor could not be ruled out. Most CMV-associated TCR beta chains appeared to be HLA-restricted in a later analysis, and the HLA associations seemed to be driven largely by CMV exposure. An association between a missense DCLRE1C variant and V-gene and J-gene trimming of TCR beta chains was found in a later genetic analysis and replicated in an independent cohort. For the cohort, immune exposure information was limited to CMV serostatus. In vitro tests confirmed that three of the cytomegalovirus-associated TCR beta chains recognize cytomegalovirus antigens. An earlier analysis of 450 to 750 of the donors showed that most TCR beta V segments appeared in productive rearrangements either about 87% or about 30% of the time, which broadly matched IMGT annotations. Most TCR sequences were seen in very few donors, while some public TCRs were found in many individuals. Several of the top co-occurrence clusters appeared to be linked to parvovirus B19, influenza, CMV and Epstein-Barr virus, according to a later analysis. In a later analysis, some 18,000 TCR beta sequences were associated with specific HLA alleles at a false discovery rate of 0.05. The earlier analysis of almost 600 of the donors excluded 15 to 20 rarely observed V segments, including chromosome 9 orphons, because counts were too low.

Regarding this clone: Its antigen is not yet known. Base quality data are lacking; no much larger clone is found one base away.

The receptor library was made with the immunoSEQ multiplex PCR assay. For the multiplex PCR, a mixture combining 60 forward primers for TCR Vbeta segments and 13 reverse primers for TCR Jbeta segments was used. A multiplex PCR assay on genomic DNA amplified the CDR3 region of rearranged TCR beta genes. Amplified TCR beta libraries were sequenced as 87-base-pair reads on the Illumina HiSeq System. The original methods were these. Across the 670 or so repertoires, a later analysis counted 78 million or so unique TCR beta chains, approximately 10 million of which were shared by at least two donors. Raw reads were error-corrected and collapsed into unique sequences with a nearest-neighbor algorithm that merged closely related sequences to remove PCR and sequencing errors. Alignment of CDR3 sequences to IMGT reference sequences was used to assign V, D and J gene segments. For a sequence to be retained, a match of at least six nucleotides to both a V gene segment and a J gene segment was required. Rearrangements were classified as productive when the CDR3 lacked stop codons and remained in frame with V and J, and all other rearrangements were classified as non-productive. CDR3 was defined by IMGT convention, running from the second conserved V-encoded cysteine to the conserved J-encoded phenylalanine. The earlier analysis of about 590 of the donors excluded sequences that lacked an unambiguous match to a single V gene segment. In an earlier analysis of approximately 590 of the donors, V segments were called functional above 56.7% productive rearrangements and were called segregating when the between-donor standard deviation exceeded 5%. To diagnose cytomegalovirus status from the catalog of TCR beta chain sequences, a statistical classification framework was built. In a later analysis, V and J genes were assigned by comparing TCR nucleotide sequences against IMGT/GENE-DB human TR gene sequences. The TCRdist pipeline was used in a later analysis to assign CDR3 sequences and most-parsimonious VDJ recombination scenarios. A later analysis defined each TCR beta chain by its CDR3 amino acid sequence plus V-gene family, and excluded reads lacking a unique V-gene family. In a later analysis, approximately 590 highly shared, low-generation-probability nucleotide sequences were removed to address suspected cross-contamination and a sequencing artifact. For each public chain, a later analysis derived a clonal expansion index from normalized ranks of inferred template counts within each repertoire. In a later analysis, generation probabilities were computed using a VDJ recombination model fitted to out-of-frame rearrangements, and the results were checked against IGoR. A later analysis scored TCR-TCR, TCR-HLA and TCR-CMV co-occurrence with hypergeometric tests, applying a repertoire-size bias correction to TCR pairs. In a later analysis, false discovery rates were estimated by permuting HLA or CMV assignments 20 times. In a later analysis, co-occurring TCRs were grouped using DBSCAN, and TCRdist sequence similarity was added for clustering within HLA-allele-positive subsets. Co-occurrence clustering excluded repertoires with fewer than 30,000 or more than 120,000 public chains, plus five with anomalous nucleotide sharing. Drawn from immuneACCESS, this table holds only the in-frame rearrangements with V and J called that TCRdb kept. Clones are partly lost; checked studies trace under half to an unresolved V gene and leave the rest unexplained. Clone size and V and J calls were adopted from that table, with D and trimming inferred from the DNA. The sample contains 200,000 to 250,000 clones, approximately 85% of them found a single time. The ten largest clones capture 0.24% of the sample.

The V gene is TRBV11-3 and the J gene is TRBJ2-1; 13 bases in the junction line up with TRBD2. Sequencing input: PBMCs. The receptor's source is a girl between 2 and 10 years old in good health and CMV-seronegative. The DNA sequence follows: TGTGCCAGCAGCTTAGGACTAGCGGGGGGTACAGAGCAGTTCTTC. Its protein product is CASSLGLAGGTEQFF.